Below, 22 T cell receptor beta chains from the same sample are listed, as sequenced in a study of shared T cell receptors in the human thymus. Sequencing used immunoSEQ multiplex PCR; TCRdb keeps in-frame clones, though not all of them. The sample lists about 660,000 clones; around 87% were seen once. The same data also went into a second study, on human thymus T cells.

Sequencing was performed on thymocytes. The receptors shown here come from a boy younger than two with a congenital heart defect.

This clone was picked up one time. The chain recombines TRBV14 with TRBJ2-3, with D perhaps TRBD2 (6 bases). V lost 1 base, J lost 1 base, and 18 bases lay in between. CDR1 SGHDN and CDR2 FVKESK come from the germline V gene. This CDR3 comprises 18 residues. The CDR3 sequence is CASSQVGRTGVGTDTQYF. In DNA, the CDR3 is TGTGCCAGCAGCCAAGTGGGGCGTACGGGAGTCGGCACAGATACGCAGTATTTT.

The rearrangement links TRBV25-1 to TRBJ1-4; the D gene is possibly TRBD1 (6 bases). This CDR3 has 13 amino acids. V was shortened by 5 bases and J by 14 bases, with 18 bases between the two germline ends. Looked up from germline, CDR1 is MGHDK and CDR2 is SYGVNS. CDR3 coding DNA: TGTGCCAGCAGTAAACCGGGGGGCCGCAGCCTGTTTTTT. This codes for CASSKPGGRSLFF.

This clone has a handful of counts. The CDR3 loop reads CASSLIPYEQYF. The CDR3 nucleotides read TGTGCCAGCAGTTTAATCCCATACGAGCAGTACTTC. V gene TRBV28 combines with J gene TRBJ2-7; D is ambiguous. V shed 2 bases and J shed 4 bases, with 6 bases lying between them. Germline CDR1 reads MDHEN; CDR2 reads SYDVKM. This CDR3 region has 12 residues.

The gene calls are TRBV5-8 and TRBJ2-5; D call uncertain. The CDR3 runs 15 residues. Germline-derived CDR1 and CDR2 are SGHTS and YDEGEE. Between the trimmed V and J ends, which lost 3 bases and 11 bases, there was a span of 23 bases. The CDR3, as DNA: TGTGCCAGCAGCTACCCAATCCCGGGTGTTCTAGAGCAGTACTTC. This sequence encodes CASSYPIPGVLEQYF.

DNA of the CDR3: TGTGCCAGCAGCTTCTCGCCGGGAGCTTACGAGCAGTACTTC. Its protein is CASSFSPGAYEQYF. This chain uses TRBV11-2 with TRBJ2-7, with D perhaps TRBD2 (6 bases). This CDR3 has 14 residues. CDR1 and CDR2 from the germline V gene are SGHAT and FQNNGV. V dropped 3 bases and J dropped 4 bases, with 13 bases sitting between them.

V usage is TRBV4-2 and J usage is TRBJ2-7; tentative D call: TRBD2 (5 bases). Germline V gene lookup returns CDR1 LGHNA and CDR2 YNFKEQ. The CDR3 length is 13 residues. The V end was cut by 5 bases, the J end by 0 bases, with 8 bases between. The CDR3 is CASSFGLSYEQYF. The CDR3 DNA sequence: TGTGCCAGCAGCTTCGGACTCTCCTACGAGCAGTACTTC.

The chain joins TRBV30 to TRBJ2-2; D possibly corresponds to TRBD1 (5 bases). The V end was cut by 4 bases, the J end by 1 base, with 19 bases between. The CDR3 is 17 amino acids. The germline CDR1 and CDR2 sequences are GTSNPN and SVGIG (reference sequence). The CDR3 DNA sequence: TGTGCCTGGATTTTCCCTTGGGGCGACGGGAACACCGGGGAGCTGTTTTTT. This gives the protein CAWIFPWGDGNTGELFF.

The gene calls are TRBV18 and TRBJ2-2; D might be TRBD2 (5 bases). Trimming pared 0 bases from V and 7 bases from J, leaving 18 bases between. The V gene's germline CDR1 is KGHSH and CDR2 LQKENI. The CDR3 consists of 17 residues. CDR3 protein: CASSPPKQRGRDGELFF. CDR3 bases: TGTGCCAGCTCACCACCGAAACAGAGAGGACGGGACGGGGAGCTGTTTTTT.

This clone was found a few times. The V gene is TRBV29-1, the J gene TRBJ1-2; tentatively, D is TRBD1 (5 bases). Trimming took 1 base from V and 8 from J, leaving 17 bases between them. The CDR3 runs to 14 residues. Germline CDR1 is SQVTM and CDR2 is ANQGSEA. The DNA for the CDR3 is TGCAGCGTTGAAGGAAACAGGCCTCCGGGCGGCTACACCTTC. Residues: CSVEGNRPPGGYTF.

CDR3 nucleotides: TGCGCCAGCAGCCCCTTCCTGACTAGCGGGAGAGTGGGCAGTGAGCAGTTCTTC. It encodes CASSPFLTSGRVGSEQFF. The rearrangement uses TRBV4-3 and TRBJ2-1; 12 bases map to TRBD2. V trimming: 4 bases; J trimming: 9 bases; junction bases outside the gene matches: 16. Germline V CDR1 and CDR2: LGHNA, YSLEER. CDR3 length: 18 amino acids.

The J gene is TRBJ2-1, the V gene TRBV2; maybe TRBD2 (5 bases). Trimming left V 6 bases short and J 2 bases short, with 17 bases between. This CDR3 spans 16 amino acids. Looked up from germline, CDR1 is SNHLY and CDR2 is FYNNEI. This CDR3 is CASRSYRDPTYNEQFF. As DNA, the CDR3 is TGTGCCAGCAGGTCATACCGGGATCCCACCTACAATGAGCAGTTCTTC.

The chain links TRBV11-2 to TRBJ2-1, with D perhaps matching TRBD2 (5 bases). CDR1 SGHAT and CDR2 FQNNGV come from the germline V gene. Trimming left V 1 base short and J 2 bases short, with 9 bases between. This CDR3 contains 15 residues. The CDR3 here is CASSLVRGAYNEQFF. In DNA form, the CDR3 reads TGTGCCAGCAGCTTAGTCCGGGGTGCCTACAATGAGCAGTTCTTC.

The chain uses TRBV7-8 and TRBJ1-1, with D uncertain. Germline lookup yields CDR1 SGHVS and CDR2 FQNEAQ. Trimming left V 6 bases short and J 0 bases short, with 14 bases between. The CDR3 runs to 15 residues. CDR3 sequence (DNA): TGTGCCAGCAGGGCGGTGAAGAGGATGAACACTGAAGCTTTCTTT. Translating it yields CASRAVKRMNTEAFF.

The V call is TRBV4-1, the J call TRBJ2-2; D call uncertain. CDR3 length: 16 residues. V was shortened by 2 bases and J by 4 bases, with 14 bases between the two germline ends. From germline, CDR1 is MGHRA and CDR2 YSYEKL. The CDR3 sequence is CASSQSSPRVTGELFF. The DNA for the CDR3 is TGCGCCAGCAGCCAATCATCCCCCCGGGTCACCGGGGAGCTGTTTTTT.

The rearrangement uses TRBV7-2 and TRBJ2-1; 10 positions match TRBD2. CDR1 is SGHTA, CDR2 FQGNSA, per germline. After removal of 3 bases from V and 0 bases from J, the junction contained 11 bases not matched to a gene. The CDR3 sequence is 19 residues long. CDR3: CASSLLVSSGGSSYNEQFF. The CDR3 coding sequence is TGTGCCAGCAGCTTGCTTGTGTCTAGCGGGGGAAGCTCCTACAATGAGCAGTTCTTC.

This chain connects TRBV5-1 to TRBJ2-6; 7 bases match TRBD1. Germline V gene data show CDR1 as SGHRS and CDR2 as YFSETQ. This CDR3 has 16 amino acids. The junction had 5 bases not matched to a gene; V was cut back by 4 bases and J by 1 base. The CDR3 region has the DNA TGCGCCAGCAGCCCGGGACAGCCTTCTGGGGCCAACGTCCTGACTTTC. Its protein product is CASSPGQPSGANVLTF.

V and J are TRBV11-2 and TRBJ2-5; 10 positions match TRBD2. Per germline, CDR1 SGHAT and CDR2 FQNNGV. The CDR3 is 18 amino acids. Germline trimming cut 5 bases from V and 7 bases from J; bases unmatched to any gene: 19. This CDR3 is CASSTIRASGRLVGTQYF. CDR3 in DNA: TGTGCCAGCAGCACAATAAGGGCTAGCGGGAGACTTGTAGGGACCCAGTACTTC.

V and J are TRBV27 and TRBJ2-1, with 7 bases lining up with TRBD1. V was clipped by 4 bases and J by 4 bases; unmatched bases: 10. This CDR3 has 16 amino acids. CDR1 and CDR2 (germline): MNHEY, SMNVEV (reference sequence). The CDR3 region has the DNA TGTGCCAGCAGTTCCAAGACAGGGCGGTTATACAATGAGCAGTTCTTC. Its translation: CASSSKTGRLYNEQFF.

CDR3 DNA: TGTGCCAGCAGTTTAGCGTCGGGAAATCGGGCCGTCGGGGGGAACACCATATATTTT. Its translation: CASSLASGNRAVGGNTIYF. The gene calls are TRBV28 and TRBJ1-3, with a tentative D call TRBD1 (5 bases). V gave up 2 bases and J gave up 7 bases, with 27 bases separating them. From germline, CDR1 is MDHEN and CDR2 SYDVKM. The length of the CDR3 is 19 residues.

The gene calls are TRBV7-5 and TRBJ1-1; TRBD1 was called by the table and not checked on the DNA. TRBV7-5 is a pseudogene segment. This CDR3 has 16 residues. The CDR3 loop is CARSERPRGRLTEAFF. The DNA of the CDR3 is TGTGCCAGAAGCGAAAGACCCAGGGGGCGACTCACTGAAGCTTTCTTT.

The V call is TRBV7-6, the J call TRBJ2-2, with TRBD2 identical over 7 bases. The CDR3 is made up of 15 amino acids. The germline V gene has CDR1 SGHVS and CDR2 FNYEAQ. J lost 4 bases, V lost 6 bases, and 8 bases had no gene match. The CDR3 loop reads CASSRYASGTGELFF. CDR3 in DNA: TGTGCCAGCAGTCGTTACGCTAGCGGCACCGGGGAGCTGTTTTTT.

This clone occurred a few times. V gene TRBV14 combines with J gene TRBJ2-3; 8 nucleotides agree with TRBD2. Germline trimming cut 6 bases from V and 2 bases from J; bases unmatched to any gene: 10. Germline V lookup: CDR1 SGHDN, CDR2 FVKESK. The CDR3 length is 16 residues. The CDR3, as DNA: TGTGCCAGCAGTCCTGGGGCTAGCGGGCTCACAGATACGCAGTATTTT. Its protein is CASSPGASGLTDTQYF.